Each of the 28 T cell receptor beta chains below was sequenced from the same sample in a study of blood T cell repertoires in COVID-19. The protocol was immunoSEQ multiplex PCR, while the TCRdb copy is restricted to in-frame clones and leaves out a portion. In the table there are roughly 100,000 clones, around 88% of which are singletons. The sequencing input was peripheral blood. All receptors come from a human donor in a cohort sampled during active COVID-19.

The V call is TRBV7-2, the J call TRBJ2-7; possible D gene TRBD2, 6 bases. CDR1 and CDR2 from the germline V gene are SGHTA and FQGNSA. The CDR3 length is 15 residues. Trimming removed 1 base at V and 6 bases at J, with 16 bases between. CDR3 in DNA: TGTGCCAGCAGCTTAGTACCCACTAGCAAGGGCGAGCAGTACTTC. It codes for CASSLVPTSKGEQYF.

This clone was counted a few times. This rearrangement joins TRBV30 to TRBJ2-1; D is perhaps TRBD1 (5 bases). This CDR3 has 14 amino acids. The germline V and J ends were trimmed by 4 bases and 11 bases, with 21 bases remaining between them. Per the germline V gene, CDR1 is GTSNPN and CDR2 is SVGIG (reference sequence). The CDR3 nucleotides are TGTGCCTGGAACCCAGGGCAGGGTGAAGGGAAGCAGTTCTTC. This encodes CAWNPGQGEGKQFF.

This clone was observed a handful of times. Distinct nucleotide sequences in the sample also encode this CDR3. The CDR3 DNA is TGTGCCAGCAGCTTAAGTAGTGGCACAGATACGCAGTATTTT. This encodes CASSLSSGTDTQYF. The rearrangement links TRBV7-3 to TRBJ2-3; D unclear. The CDR3 spans 14 residues. Trimming took off 1 base at V and 1 base at J, with 6 bases between the two ends. Germline values: CDR1 SGHTA, CDR2 FQGTGA.

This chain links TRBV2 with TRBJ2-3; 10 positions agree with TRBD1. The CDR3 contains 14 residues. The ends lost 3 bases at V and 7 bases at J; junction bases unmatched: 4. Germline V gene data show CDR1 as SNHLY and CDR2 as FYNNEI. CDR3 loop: CASSDGTGVYTQYF. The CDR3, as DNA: TGTGCCAGCAGTGACGGGACAGGGGTGTATACGCAGTATTTT.

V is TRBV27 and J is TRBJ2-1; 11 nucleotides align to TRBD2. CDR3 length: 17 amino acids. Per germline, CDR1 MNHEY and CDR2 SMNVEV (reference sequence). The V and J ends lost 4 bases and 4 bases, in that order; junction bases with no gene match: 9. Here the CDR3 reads CASSSPSGLAGYNEQFF. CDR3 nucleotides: TGTGCCAGCAGTTCCCCCTCCGGACTAGCGGGTTACAATGAGCAGTTCTTC.

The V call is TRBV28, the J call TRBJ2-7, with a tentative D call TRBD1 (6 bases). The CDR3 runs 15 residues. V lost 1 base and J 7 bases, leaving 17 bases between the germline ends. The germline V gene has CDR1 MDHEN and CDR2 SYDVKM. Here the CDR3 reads CASSLSTGSFGEQYF. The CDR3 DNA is TGTGCCAGCAGTTTATCCACAGGGTCATTTGGAGAGCAGTACTTC.

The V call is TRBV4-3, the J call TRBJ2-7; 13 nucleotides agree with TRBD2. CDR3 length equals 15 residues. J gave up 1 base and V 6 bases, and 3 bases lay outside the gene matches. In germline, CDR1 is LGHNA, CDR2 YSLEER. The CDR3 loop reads CASSPTSGRSYEQYF. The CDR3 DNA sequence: TGCGCCAGCAGTCCGACTAGCGGGAGGTCCTACGAGCAGTACTTC.

CDR3 in DNA: TGTGCCAGCAGCTTACAGGGGGCAAGAGATACGCAGTATTTT. Protein sequence: CASSLQGARDTQYF. The J gene is TRBJ2-3, the V gene TRBV6-5, with TRBD1 identical over 9 bases. There are 14 residues in the CDR3. The germline V gene encodes CDR1 MNHEY and CDR2 SVGAGI. The V gene end was trimmed by 6 bases and the J gene end by 5 bases; junction bases not matched to a gene: 6.

CDR3 amino acids: CASSLRGGSSGNTIYF. The CDR3, as DNA: TGTGCCAGCAGCTTAAGGGGCGGATCCTCTGGAAACACCATATATTTT. The rearrangement joins TRBV11-2 to TRBJ1-3; D is perhaps TRBD1 (5 bases). The CDR3 runs to 16 residues. CDR1 is SGHAT, CDR2 FQNNGV, per germline. Trimming removed 2 bases at V and 0 bases at J, with 11 bases between.

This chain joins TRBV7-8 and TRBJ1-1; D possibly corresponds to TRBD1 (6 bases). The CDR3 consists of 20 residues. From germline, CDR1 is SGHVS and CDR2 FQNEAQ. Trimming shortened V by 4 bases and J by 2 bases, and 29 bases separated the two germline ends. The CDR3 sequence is CASSSIPTGQPLGSNTEAFF. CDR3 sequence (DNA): TGTGCCAGCAGCTCTATACCTACGGGACAACCCTTGGGGTCCAACACTGAAGCTTTCTTT.

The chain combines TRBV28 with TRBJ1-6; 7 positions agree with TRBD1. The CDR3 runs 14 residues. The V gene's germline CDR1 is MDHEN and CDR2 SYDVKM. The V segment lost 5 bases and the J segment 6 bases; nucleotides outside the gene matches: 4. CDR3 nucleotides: TGTGCCAGCAGTCCGACAGGGAGTAATTCACCCCTCCACTTT. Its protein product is CASSPTGSNSPLHF.

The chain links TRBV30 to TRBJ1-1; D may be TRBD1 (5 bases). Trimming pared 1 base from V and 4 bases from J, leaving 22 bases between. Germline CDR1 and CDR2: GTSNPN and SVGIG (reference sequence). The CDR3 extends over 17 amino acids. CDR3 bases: TGTGCCTGGAGTGGATGGGGCAGGGAGGAGGTTGGCACTGAAGCTTTCTTT. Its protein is CAWSGWGREEVGTEAFF.

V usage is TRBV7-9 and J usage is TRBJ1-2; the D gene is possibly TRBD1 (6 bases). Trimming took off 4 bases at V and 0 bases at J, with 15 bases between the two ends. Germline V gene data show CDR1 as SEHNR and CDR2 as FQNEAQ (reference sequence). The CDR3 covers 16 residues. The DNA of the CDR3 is TGTGCCAGCAGCTACGGCGCGTCAGGGGCTAACTATGGCTACACCTTC. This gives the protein CASSYGASGANYGYTF.

DNA for the CDR3: TGTGCCAGCAACCCACTGGGGGGGCGGGCTGAAGCTTTCTTT. Amino acids: CASNPLGGRAEAFF. The chain carries TRBV27 and TRBJ1-1; weak D call: TRBD1 (6 bases). Germline values: CDR1 MNHEY, CDR2 SMNVEV (reference sequence). Trimming pared 7 bases from V and 6 bases from J, leaving 18 bases between. The CDR3 has 14 residues.

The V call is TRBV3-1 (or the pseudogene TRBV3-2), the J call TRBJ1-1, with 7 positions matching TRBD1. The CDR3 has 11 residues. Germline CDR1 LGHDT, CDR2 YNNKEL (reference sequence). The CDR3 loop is CSQQGDFEAFF. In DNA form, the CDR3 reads TGTTCCCAGCAGGGGGACTTTGAAGCTTTCTTT.

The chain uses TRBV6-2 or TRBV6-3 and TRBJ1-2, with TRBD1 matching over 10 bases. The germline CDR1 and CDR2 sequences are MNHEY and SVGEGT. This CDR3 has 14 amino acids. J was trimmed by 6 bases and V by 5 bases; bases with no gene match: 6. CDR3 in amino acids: CASSGGQGSDGYTF. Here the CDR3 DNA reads TGTGCCAGCAGTGGGGGACAGGGGTCGGATGGCTACACCTTC.

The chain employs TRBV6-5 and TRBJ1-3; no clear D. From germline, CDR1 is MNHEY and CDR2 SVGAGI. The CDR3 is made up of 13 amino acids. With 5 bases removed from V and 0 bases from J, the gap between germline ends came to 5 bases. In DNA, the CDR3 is TGTGCCAGCAGTCGCGGCTCTGGAAACACCATATATTTT. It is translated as CASSRGSGNTIYF.

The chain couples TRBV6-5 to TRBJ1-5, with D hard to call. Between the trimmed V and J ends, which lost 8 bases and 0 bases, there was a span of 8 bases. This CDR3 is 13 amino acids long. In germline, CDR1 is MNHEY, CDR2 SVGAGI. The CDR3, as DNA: TGTGCCAGCGCGGGGTTTAGCAATCAGCCCCAGCATTTT. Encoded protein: CASAGFSNQPQHF.

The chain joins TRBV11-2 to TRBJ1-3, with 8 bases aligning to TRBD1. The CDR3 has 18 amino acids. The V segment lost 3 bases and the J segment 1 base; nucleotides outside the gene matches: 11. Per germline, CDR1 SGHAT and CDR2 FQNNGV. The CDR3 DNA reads TGTGCCAGCAGCTTTTCTGGGGCAGGGGGCTTTTCTGGAAACACCATATATTTT. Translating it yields CASSFSGAGGFSGNTIYF.

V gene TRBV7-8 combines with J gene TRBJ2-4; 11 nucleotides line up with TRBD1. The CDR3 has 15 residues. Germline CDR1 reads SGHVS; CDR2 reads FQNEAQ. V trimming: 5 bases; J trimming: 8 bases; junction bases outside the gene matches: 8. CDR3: CASSPQPGQGDIQYF. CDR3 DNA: TGTGCCAGCAGCCCACAGCCGGGACAGGGGGACATTCAGTACTTC.

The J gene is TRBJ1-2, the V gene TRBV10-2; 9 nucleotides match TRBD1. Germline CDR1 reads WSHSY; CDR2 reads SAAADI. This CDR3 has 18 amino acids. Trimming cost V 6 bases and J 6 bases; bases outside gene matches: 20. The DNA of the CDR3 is TGCGCCAGCAGAAGGGAGGGACAGGGTCATCTATCGGTAGATGGCTACACCTTC. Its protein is CASRREGQGHLSVDGYTF.

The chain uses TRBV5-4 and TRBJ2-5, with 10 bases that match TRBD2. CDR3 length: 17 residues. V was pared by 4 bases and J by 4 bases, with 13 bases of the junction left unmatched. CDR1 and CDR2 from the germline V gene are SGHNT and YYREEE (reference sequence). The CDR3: CASSPGAGGFSGETQYF. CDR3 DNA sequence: TGTGCCAGCAGCCCAGGAGCGGGGGGGTTTTCGGGAGAGACCCAGTACTTC.

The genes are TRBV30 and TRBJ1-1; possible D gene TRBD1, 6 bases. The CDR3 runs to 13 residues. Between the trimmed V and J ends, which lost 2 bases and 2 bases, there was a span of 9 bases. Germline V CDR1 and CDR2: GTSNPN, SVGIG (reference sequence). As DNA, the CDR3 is TGTGCCTGGAGTAGGGGGTTTAACACTGAAGCTTTCTTT. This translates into CAWSRGFNTEAFF.

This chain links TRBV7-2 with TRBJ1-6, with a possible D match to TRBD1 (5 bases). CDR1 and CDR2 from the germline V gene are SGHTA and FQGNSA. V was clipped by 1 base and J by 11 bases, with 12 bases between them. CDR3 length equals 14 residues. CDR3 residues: CASSLVTGPPPLHF. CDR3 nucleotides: TGTGCCAGCAGCTTAGTCACAGGCCCACCACCCCTCCACTTT.

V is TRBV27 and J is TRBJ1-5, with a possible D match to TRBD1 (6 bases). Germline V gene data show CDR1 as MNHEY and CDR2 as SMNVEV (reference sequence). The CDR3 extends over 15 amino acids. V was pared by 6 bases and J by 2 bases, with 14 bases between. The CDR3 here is CASRFTAGGNQPQHF. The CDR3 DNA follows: TGTGCCAGCAGATTCACCGCAGGGGGCAATCAGCCCCAGCATTTT.

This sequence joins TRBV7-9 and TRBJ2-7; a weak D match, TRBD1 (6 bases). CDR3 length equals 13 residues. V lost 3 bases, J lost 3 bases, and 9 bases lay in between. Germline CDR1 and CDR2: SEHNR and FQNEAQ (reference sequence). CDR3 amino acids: CASSFEGGYEQYF. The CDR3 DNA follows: TGTGCCAGCAGCTTCGAAGGGGGCTACGAGCAGTACTTC.

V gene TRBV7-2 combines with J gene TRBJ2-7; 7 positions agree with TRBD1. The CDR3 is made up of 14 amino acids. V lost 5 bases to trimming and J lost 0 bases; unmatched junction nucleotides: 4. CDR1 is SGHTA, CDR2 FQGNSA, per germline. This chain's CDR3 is CASSAYRGSYEQYF. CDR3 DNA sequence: TGTGCCAGCAGCGCCTACAGGGGCTCCTACGAGCAGTACTTC.

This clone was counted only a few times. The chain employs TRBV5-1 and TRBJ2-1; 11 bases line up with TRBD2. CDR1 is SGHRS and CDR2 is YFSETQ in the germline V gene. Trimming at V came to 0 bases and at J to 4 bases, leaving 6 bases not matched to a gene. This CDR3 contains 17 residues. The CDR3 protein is CASSLDGLAGIYNEQFF. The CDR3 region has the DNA TGCGCCAGCAGCTTGGACGGACTAGCGGGTATTTACAATGAGCAGTTCTTC.